These T cell receptor beta chains were read from a single sample in a study of blood T cell repertoires in COVID-19. TCRdb's copy holds only in-frame clones and misses some; the assay was immunoSEQ multiplex PCR. Among tens of thousands of clones listed, 70% to 90% were seen once. The sequenced sample consisted of peripheral blood. The receptors stem from a man in his fifties or sixties with COVID-19, enrolled during active disease. CDR3s include the opening cysteine and the closing phenylalanine or tryptophan. A D gene is named only where the DNA matches it firmly. The listing skips clone size in some rows; elsewhere it reads once, few, many or a size class.

TRBV6-5	.	TRBJ2-3	13	.	CASSPRDTDTQYF	TGTGCCAGCAGCCCCAGGGATACAGATACGCAGTATTTT
TRBV15	.	TRBJ2-1	17	.	CATSQSIGRLGDNEQFF	TGTGCCACCAGCCAGAGTATTGGGCGACTAGGGGACAATGAGCAGTTCTTC
TRBV6-2/TRBV6-3	.	TRBJ2-1	14	.	CASIPSAAYNEQFF	TGTGCCAGCATCCCTAGCGCCGCCTACAATGAGCAGTTCTTC
TRBV18	TRBD1	TRBJ1-4	15	once	CASSRGQAPNEKLFF	TGTGCCAGCTCACGCGGACAGGCGCCTAATGAAAAACTGTTTTTT
TRBV6-6	.	TRBJ2-7	13	.	CASSYITAYEQYF	TGTGCCAGCAGTTACATAACAGCCTACGAGCAGTACTTC
TRBV6-5	.	TRBJ1-3	15	.	CASMMPGFSGNTIYF	TGTGCCAGCATGATGCCAGGTTTCTCTGGAAACACCATATATTTT
TRBV5-1	TRBD1	TRBJ1-5	14	.	CASSEGQPNQPQHF	TGCGCCAGCAGCGAGGGACAGCCGAACCAGCCCCAGCATTTT
TRBV7-9	.	TRBJ2-3	18	medium-sized	CASIPGQAPPESTDTQYF	TGTGCCAGCATCCCAGGGCAGGCTCCGCCCGAATCCACAGATACGCAGTATTTT
TRBV30	TRBD2	TRBJ2-1	14	.	CACRHAGRALEQFF	TGTGCCTGCAGACATGCCGGGAGGGCCCTTGAGCAGTTCTTC
TRBV6-5	.	TRBJ2-7	16	.	CASSYSGRAPLYEQYF	TGTGCCAGCAGTTACTCGGGCAGGGCTCCCCTCTACGAGCAGTACTTC
TRBV30	.	TRBJ1-1	12	.	CAWRRRSTEAFF	TGTGCCTGGAGAAGGAGGAGCACTGAAGCTTTCTTT
TRBV19	.	TRBJ2-5	12	.	CASSIMGQGLYF	TGTGCCAGTAGTATAATGGGCCAGGGGCTTTACTTC
TRBV10-2	.	TRBJ1-5	13	few	CASGMGQGQPQHF	TGCGCCAGCGGTATGGGGCAGGGTCAGCCCCAGCATTTT
TRBV6-1	.	TRBJ2-3	16	.	CASSEAGGIGRDTQYF	TGTGCCAGCAGTGAAGCCGGAGGGATAGGGAGAGATACGCAGTATTTT
TRBV7-3	.	TRBJ2-1	14	.	CASSLIGGDNEQFF	TGTGCCAGCAGCTTAATTGGCGGCGACAATGAGCAGTTCTTC
TRBV28	TRBD1	TRBJ1-1	12	.	CATEEGAAEAFF	TGTGCCACCGAAGAGGGGGCCGCTGAAGCTTTCTTT
TRBV30	.	TRBJ2-1	12	.	CAWGRQHNEQFF	TGTGCCTGGGGTCGACAACACAATGAGCAGTTCTTC
TRBV18	TRBD1	TRBJ1-1	15	.	CASSPEQGKNTEAFF	TGTGCCAGCTCACCGGAACAGGGGAAGAACACTGAAGCTTTCTTT
TRBV19	.	TRBJ1-1	15	.	CASRPRGAGNTEAFF	TGTGCCAGTAGACCCCGTGGTGCGGGGAACACTGAAGCTTTCTTT
TRBV29-1	TRBD1	TRBJ1-2	13	.	CSVDRQGNYGYTF	TGCAGCGTCGACAGACAGGGAAACTATGGCTACACCTTC
TRBV6-5	TRBD1	TRBJ1-5	15	.	CASRPTGAQGQPQHF	TGTGCCAGCAGACCGACAGGGGCTCAGGGACAGCCCCAGCATTTT
TRBV27	TRBD1	TRBJ1-1	14	.	CASQGITGGTEAFF	TGTGCCAGCCAGGGGATCACAGGGGGCACTGAAGCTTTCTTT
TRBV7-6	.	TRBJ2-3	15	.	CASSPGLGNTDTQYF	TGTGCCAGCAGCCCGGGACTGGGGAACACAGATACGCAGTATTTT
TRBV5-1	TRBD1	TRBJ2-5	15	.	CASRTGTGLRETQYF	TGCGCCAGCAGAACAGGGACAGGCCTCCGGGAGACCCAGTACTTC
TRBV27	.	TRBJ1-1	17	few	CASSPDRNQLQNTEAFF	TGTGCCAGCAGCCCGGACAGAAACCAGCTCCAGAACACTGAAGCTTTCTTT
TRBV6-4	.	TRBJ1-5	15	once	CASTSFWQEDQPQHF	TGTGCCAGCACCTCCTTTTGGCAGGAAGATCAGCCCCAGCATTTT
TRBV11-2	TRBD2	TRBJ2-3	15	.	CASSSGLARGDTQYF	TGTGCCAGCAGCTCCGGACTAGCGAGAGGAGATACGCAGTATTTT
TRBV7-2	.	TRBJ1-2	15	.	CATLPRRGLGSGYTF	TGTGCTACCCTCCCCCGCAGGGGATTAGGTAGTGGCTACACCTTC
TRBV7-6	TRBD2	TRBJ2-7	15	few	CASSLGTSGSREQYF	TGTGCCAGCAGCTTAGGGACTAGCGGGAGCCGCGAGCAGTACTTC
TRBV6-6	.	TRBJ2-3	11	.	CASSSVRAQYF	TGTGCCAGCAGCAGTGTTCGGGCGCAGTATTTT
TRBV9	.	TRBJ1-3	15	.	CASSVFEDSGNTIYF	TGTGCCAGCAGCGTATTTGAGGACTCTGGAAACACCATATATTTT
TRBV5-1	.	TRBJ2-2	16	.	CASSPQGTSNTGELFF	TGCGCCAGCAGCCCACAAGGGACTTCGAACACCGGGGAGCTGTTTTTT
TRBV2	TRBD1	TRBJ1-2	13	.	CASSEGQVGGYTF	TGTGCCAGCAGTGAGGGACAGGTAGGCGGCTACACCTTC
TRBV5-4	.	TRBJ2-3	15	.	CASSLAGLGTDTQYF	TGTGCCAGCAGCTTGGCGGGTTTGGGCACAGATACGCAGTATTTT
TRBV12-3/TRBV12-4	.	TRBJ1-1	12	.	CASSLAQGKAFF	TGTGCCAGCAGTTTAGCGCAGGGCAAGGCTTTCTTT
TRBV27	.	TRBJ2-3	16	.	CASSLLSGTLTDTQYF	TGTGCCAGCAGTTTATTGTCAGGGACTCTCACAGATACGCAGTATTTT
TRBV7-2	TRBD1	TRBJ1-5	14	.	CASSPTGTEQPQHF	TGTGCCAGCAGCCCGACAGGGACCGAACAGCCCCAGCATTTT